This T cell receptor (beta chain) was found in a study of CD8 T cells in Susac syndrome. With random hexamers, roughly 0.45 to 1 ug RNA was reverse transcribed. MiXCR was run by TCRdb on the immunoSEQ multiplex PCR reads, yielding one entry per CDR3 protein. This table has 180,000 or so distinct CDR3 sequences, around 95% appearing once. V was pared by 5 bases and J by 2 bases, with 9 bases between. Germline CDR1 DFQATT, CDR2 SNEGSKA (reference sequence). The CDR3 has 12 amino acids. The chain employs TRBV20-1 and TRBJ1-1; TRBD1 might be the D (6 bases). The receptor was derived from a human donor with multiple sclerosis. Sample: CD4+ T cells from PBMCs. CDR3 loop: CSAPDSNTEAFF. CDR3 DNA sequence: TGCAGTGCTCCGGACAGCAACACTGAAGCTTTCTTT.